Presented here are 18 T cell receptor beta chains from one specimen sequenced in a study of Ad26.COV2.S vaccination and SARS-CoV-2 variants. Treatment reported: some 19 received Ad26.COV2.S at low or high dose, single or two shots; 5 received placebo; per-sample allocation not given. Following the first vaccine or placebo injection, samples were taken on day 63. Produced via immunoSEQ multiplex PCR; TCRdb's table is partial and in-frame only. The table lists 300,000 to 400,000 clones, approximately 90% of them singletons. This material consisted of peripheral blood, taken in a trial of Ad26.COV2.S vaccine versus placebo. The receptors come from a person between 18 and 60 years old who received the Ad26.COV2.S COVID-19 vaccine or a placebo.

This clone was seen just once. The V call is TRBV7-9, the J call TRBJ1-2; D might be TRBD1 (5 bases). V was cut by 8 bases and J by 4 bases, with 8 bases left in between. This CDR3 comprises 11 residues. Germline CDR1 is SEHNR and CDR2 is FQNEAQ (reference sequence). This CDR3 reads CASGDVYGYTF. CDR3 nucleotides: TGTGCCAGCGGGGACGTCTATGGCTACACCTTC.

V gene TRBV11-1 combines with J gene TRBJ2-1; either TRBD1 or TRBD2 may supply D (5 bases each). Germline values: CDR1 SGHAT, CDR2 FQDESV (reference sequence). The CDR3 has 14 residues. Trimming stripped 1 base from V and 9 bases from J, with 13 bases between. Written as DNA, the CDR3 is TGTGCCAGCAGCTTAGGGACGGGAACAGGTGAGCAGTTCTTC. It specifies CASSLGTGTGEQFF.

The V call is TRBV7-9, the J call TRBJ1-1; TRBD1 aligns across 7 bases. Germline CDR1 is SEHNR and CDR2 is FQNEAQ (reference sequence). V lost 4 bases, J lost 5 bases, and 10 bases stayed unmatched. The CDR3 has 15 residues. CDR3: CASSSRQGDFTEAFF. CDR3 sequence (DNA): TGTGCCAGCAGCTCCCGACAGGGTGATTTTACTGAAGCTTTCTTT.

This clone was observed once. The chain uses TRBV7-9 and TRBJ2-2, with D uncertain. The V end was cut by 2 bases, the J end by 3 bases, with 13 bases between. This CDR3 is built from 16 residues. Germline V lookup: CDR1 SEHNR, CDR2 FQNEAQ (reference sequence). CDR3 sequence reads: CASSLSGLGYTGELFF. The CDR3 bases are TGTGCCAGCAGCTTATCTGGGCTCGGGTACACCGGGGAGCTGTTTTTT.

The chain has TRBV27 and TRBJ2-1; unclear D gene. V lost 0 bases, J lost 5 bases, and 11 bases lay in between. The CDR3 covers 15 residues. The V gene's germline CDR1 is MNHEY and CDR2 SMNVEV (reference sequence). The CDR3 nucleotides are TGTGCCAGCAGTTTATCTATCCTAGGGAACAATGAGCAGTTCTTC. Translated: CASSLSILGNNEQFF.

The chain links TRBV19 to TRBJ2-4; TRBD1 aligns across 7 bases. The V gene's germline CDR1 is LNHDA and CDR2 SQIVND (reference sequence). CDR3 length: 17 residues. V lost 5 bases to trimming and J lost 3 bases; unmatched junction nucleotides: 13. CDR3 coding DNA: TGTGCCAGTAGTGTACGACAGGGACGGTTAGACAAAAACATTCAGTACTTC. Its protein product is CASSVRQGRLDKNIQYF.

This rearrangement joins TRBV10-1 to TRBJ2-2, with 9 bases fitting TRBD1. J was trimmed by 6 bases and V by 0 bases; bases with no gene match: 5. The CDR3 extends over 16 amino acids. Germline-derived CDR1 and CDR2 are WNHNN and SYGVQD (reference sequence). The CDR3 sequence: CASSESGTGRPGELFF. The CDR3 DNA is TGCGCCAGCAGTGAGTCGGGGACAGGGAGACCCGGGGAGCTGTTTTTT.

The V gene is TRBV6-5, the J gene TRBJ2-7; tentative D call: TRBD2 (5 bases). Germline CDR1 MNHEY, CDR2 SVGAGI. The CDR3 is 15 amino acids. V lost 6 bases to trimming and J lost 2 bases, with 17 bases between them. CDR3 protein: CASRDFGATAYEQYF. CDR3 in DNA: TGTGCCAGCAGGGACTTCGGAGCAACCGCCTACGAGCAGTACTTC.

The V gene is TRBV7-2, the J gene TRBJ2-1, with D hard to call. Trimming took 5 bases from V and 9 from J, leaving 8 bases between them. From germline, CDR1 is SGHTA and CDR2 FQGNSA. The CDR3 contains 11 residues. The CDR3 loop reads CASSPSGEQFF. DNA for the CDR3: TGTGCCAGCAGCCCATCGGGTGAGCAGTTCTTC.

This clone showed up just once. The chain combines TRBV6-2 or TRBV6-3 with TRBJ2-1; 12 bases line up with TRBD2. The germline V gene has CDR1 MNHEY and CDR2 SVGEGT. The CDR3 runs 15 residues. Trimming took 2 bases from V and 8 from J; bases not matched to a gene: 4. The CDR3 nucleotides are TGTGCCAGCAGTTACCCGGGACTAGCGGGCGATGAGCAGTTCTTC. It specifies CASSYPGLAGDEQFF.

The V and J genes are TRBV18 and TRBJ2-4; TRBD1 matches 7 bases. The CDR3 is 16 amino acids. Germline V lookup: CDR1 KGHSH, CDR2 LQKENI. Trimming took 0 bases from V and 1 from J; bases not matched to a gene: 3. The CDR3 DNA sequence: TGTGCCAGCTCACCACCGACAGGGCAGGCCAAAAACATTCAGTACTTC. Translated, it gives CASSPPTGQAKNIQYF.

V usage is TRBV10-1 and J usage is TRBJ1-5; D gene unclear. Germline values: CDR1 WNHNN, CDR2 SYGVQD (reference sequence). CDR3 length equals 14 residues. With 7 bases removed from V and 2 bases from J, the gap between germline ends came to 12 bases. CDR3 bases: TGCGCCAGCATGCAATACCGGCGCAATCAGCCCCAGCATTTT. Amino acids: CASMQYRRNQPQHF.

The rearrangement links TRBV7-9 to TRBJ2-1; TRBD1 matches at 7 bases. Losses at the gene ends were 2 bases for V and 9 bases for J; bases not matched to a gene: 7. The germline gives CDR1 SEHNR, CDR2 FQNEAQ (reference sequence). CDR3 length: 14 residues. The CDR3 is CASSLSTGVGEQFF. DNA for the CDR3: TGTGCCAGCAGCTTAAGCACAGGGGTCGGTGAGCAGTTCTTC.

The V and J genes are TRBV2 and TRBJ1-5; D is ambiguous. This CDR3 has 14 amino acids. V lost 6 bases, J lost 1 base, and 10 bases lay in between. The germline gives CDR1 SNHLY, CDR2 FYNNEI. For the CDR3, the DNA is TGTGCCAGCAGCATTTACAGCAGCAATCAGCCCCAGCATTTT. Encoded protein: CASSIYSSNQPQHF.

The rearrangement uses TRBV25-1 and TRBJ2-7; D may be TRBD1 (6 bases). CDR3 size: 15 residues. The germline V gene encodes CDR1 MGHDK and CDR2 SYGVNS. The ends were cut back, 3 bases at V and 0 bases at J, with 12 bases in the middle. The CDR3 DNA follows: TGTGCCAGCAGTGACTCGTACAGGGCCTCCTACGAGCAGTACTTC. As protein: CASSDSYRASYEQYF.

V gene TRBV28 combines with J gene TRBJ2-1; tentatively, D is TRBD2 (6 bases). The CDR3 sequence is 16 residues long. The ends were cut back, 8 bases at V and 0 bases at J, with 17 bases in the middle. Germline CDR1 reads MDHEN; CDR2 reads SYDVKM. CDR3 protein: CASLRGTGASYNEQFF. The CDR3 DNA is TGTGCCAGCCTTCGCGGGACGGGAGCCTCCTACAATGAGCAGTTCTTC.

The V call is TRBV3-1 (or the pseudogene TRBV3-2), the J call TRBJ2-7; TRBD2 matches 8 bases. Germline assignment: CDR1 LGHDT and CDR2 YNNKEL (reference sequence). Losses at the gene ends were 3 bases for V and 5 bases for J; bases not matched to a gene: 3. The CDR3 contains 13 residues. CDR3 DNA: TGTGCCAGCAGCCAGCGGGGGGTCGACGAGCAGTACTTC. It translates to CASSQRGVDEQYF.

The V call is TRBV10-3, the J call TRBJ1-1, with 8 nucleotides matching TRBD1. The length of the CDR3 is 12 residues. CDR1 is ENHRY, CDR2 SYGVKD, per germline. J gave up 0 bases and V 10 bases, and 1 base lay outside the gene matches. The CDR3 loop is CATGQVNTEAFF. The CDR3 DNA sequence: TGTGCCACGGGACAGGTGAACACTGAAGCTTTCTTT.